A single sample is the source of the 17 T cell receptor beta chains below, sequenced in a study of control samples from healthy donors and cancer patients. Assay used: immunoSEQ multiplex PCR; TCRdb lists only in-frame clones, some missing. This table holds tens of thousands of clones, 91% found once. The source material was blood. Receptor source: a man aged 30 to 39 in good health.

About this clone itself: At the DNA level, this CDR3 is encoded by other sequences in the same sample as well. The rearrangement uses TRBV6-5 and TRBJ2-2, with D maybe TRBD2 (5 bases). Between the trimmed V and J ends, which lost 2 bases and 6 bases, there was a span of 10 bases. The CDR3 length is 14 residues. From germline, CDR1 is MNHEY and CDR2 SVGAGI. CDR3 nucleotide sequence: TGTGCCAGCAGTTACGAGGGTTGGGCCGGGGAGCTGTTTTTT. Protein sequence: CASSYEGWAGELFF.

The J gene is TRBJ1-1, the V gene TRBV6-5; no firm D call. The length of the CDR3 is 14 residues. From germline, CDR1 is MNHEY and CDR2 SVGAGI. The V end was cut by 5 bases, the J end by 1 base, with 11 bases between. The DNA for the CDR3 is TGTGCCAGCAGTCTCTACAAGCAGAACACTGAAGCTTTCTTT. Its translation is CASSLYKQNTEAFF.

In regard to this clone: This CDR3 is also generated by other DNA sequences in the sample. DNA of the CDR3: TGCGCCAGCAGCTTGGGGGGGGGACTGGCCGGGGATGAGCAGTTCTTC. It codes for CASSLGGGLAGDEQFF. The chain uses TRBV5-1 and TRBJ2-1, with TRBD2 matching 7 bases. Germline CDR1 is SGHRS and CDR2 is YFSETQ. The CDR3 contains 16 residues. With V trimmed by 0 bases and J by 8 bases, 11 bases remained unmatched.

This rearrangement joins TRBV11-2 to TRBJ1-2, with D unclear. In germline, CDR1 is SGHAT, CDR2 FQNNGV. The CDR3 is made up of 12 amino acids. V dropped 2 bases and J dropped 7 bases, with 8 bases sitting between them. For the CDR3, the DNA is TGTGCCAGCAGCTTACCCCATGGTGGCTACACCTTC. Protein product: CASSLPHGGYTF.

The J gene is TRBJ2-2, the V gene TRBV6-5; 9 positions match TRBD1. Trimming removed 5 bases from V and 4 bases from J; junction bases left unmatched: 5. This CDR3 is 15 amino acids long. Germline assignment: CDR1 MNHEY and CDR2 SVGAGI. CDR3 loop: CASSPRQGGTGELFF. CDR3 DNA: TGTGCCAGCAGTCCCCGACAGGGGGGCACCGGGGAGCTGTTTTTT.

The V gene is TRBV7-2, the J gene TRBJ2-1; 13 bases align to TRBD2. Germline-derived CDR1 and CDR2 are SGHTA and FQGNSA. V shed 5 bases, J shed 1 base, and the junction held 5 bases outside the gene matches. This CDR3 is built from 17 residues. The CDR3 region has the DNA TGTGCCAGCAGCCCCAGGACTAGCGGGGGATCCTACAATGAGCAGTTCTTC. The encoded protein is CASSPRTSGGSYNEQFF. Using reference TRBV7-2 and TRBJ2-1 for the parts outside the CDR3, the full variable domain is GAGVSQSPSNKVTEKGKDVELRCDPISGHTALYWYRQSLGQGLEFLIYFQGNSAPDKSGLPSDRFSAERTGGSVSTLTIQRTQQEDSAVYLCASSPRTSGGSYNEQFFGPGTRLTVL.

V and J are TRBV5-1 and TRBJ1-4; 9 bases align to TRBD1. The trim removed 2 bases at V and 7 bases at J, leaving 9 bases unmatched. CDR1 and CDR2 from the germline V gene are SGHRS and YFSETQ. This CDR3 is 16 amino acids long. CDR3 amino acids: CASSLKTGGSSEKLFF. The CDR3 DNA reads TGCGCCAGCAGCTTAAAGACAGGGGGATCCAGTGAAAAACTGTTTTTT.

The chain links TRBV5-4 to TRBJ1-5; no reliable D call. Looked up from germline, CDR1 is SGHNT and CDR2 is YYREEE (reference sequence). CDR3 size: 15 residues. V was cut by 4 bases and J by 7 bases, with 18 bases left in between. CDR3 protein: CASSPCGRDSQPQHF. The CDR3 DNA sequence: TGTGCCAGCAGCCCCTGCGGTAGGGATAGCCAGCCCCAGCATTTT. Variable domain in full (rest from reference TRBV5-4 and TRBJ1-5): ETGVTQSPTHLIKTRGQQVTLRCSSQSGHNTVSWYQQALGQGPQFIFQYYREEENGRGNFPPRFSGLQFPNYSSELNVNALELDDSALYLCASSPCGRDSQPQHFGDGTRLSIL.

The chain has TRBV28 and TRBJ1-6; D remains ambiguous. Trimming removed 4 bases from V and 10 bases from J, with 17 bases in between. This CDR3 is built from 15 residues. CDR1 is MDHEN, CDR2 SYDVKM, per germline. The CDR3 DNA follows: TGTGCCAGCAGTTCCCCCTCAGTCGTGAGGTCACCCCTCCACTTT. Its protein is CASSSPSVVRSPLHF.

In its sample, this clone was seen once. The V call is TRBV6-6, the J call TRBJ2-1; maybe TRBD1 (5 bases). CDR1 MNHNY and CDR2 SVGAGI come from the germline V gene (reference sequence). V lost 6 bases, J lost 5 bases, and 8 bases lay in between. The CDR3 contains 12 residues. The CDR3 DNA reads as TGTGCCAGCAGCCGACAGAACAATGAGCAGTTCTTC. Protein product: CASSRQNNEQFF.

The chain couples TRBV6-2 or TRBV6-3 to TRBJ2-7; TRBD2 agrees at 7 bases. Germline CDR1 reads MNHEY; CDR2 reads SVGEGT. V lost 0 bases, J lost 6 bases, and 23 bases stayed unmatched. This CDR3 comprises 20 residues. This CDR3 is CASSYSSGASAGLGGIEQYF. In nucleotides, the CDR3 is TGTGCCAGCAGTTACTCGTCTGGGGCCTCCGCCGGGCTCGGGGGGATCGAGCAGTACTTC.

This chain connects TRBV5-4 to TRBJ1-6; possible D gene TRBD1, 6 bases. V shed 4 bases and J shed 6 bases, with 11 bases lying between them. Germline CDR1 reads SGHNT; CDR2 reads YYREEE (reference sequence). The CDR3 consists of 14 residues. CDR3 protein: CASSIDRTNSPLHF. CDR3 nucleotides: TGTGCCAGCAGCATTGACAGGACTAATTCACCCCTCCACTTT.

This clone was detected only once. Germline and junction disagree at one end, which may indicate a read error. V and J are TRBV4-1 and TRBJ1-6; unclear D gene. Germline V gene data show CDR1 as MGHRA and CDR2 as YSYEKL. The CDR3 contains 14 residues. CDR3: CASSQDRQDIHPYF. In DNA, the CDR3 is TGCGCCAGCAGCCAAGATCGCCAGGATATTCACCCCTACTTT.

This clone turned up a few times. The chain combines TRBV6-5 with TRBJ2-2; D gene uncertain. The germline V and J ends were trimmed by 4 bases and 7 bases, with 13 bases remaining between them. This CDR3 region has 14 residues. Germline V gene data show CDR1 as MNHEY and CDR2 as SVGAGI. CDR3 in amino acids: CASSSLGKGGELFF. CDR3 bases: TGTGCCAGCAGTTCCCTGGGTAAAGGCGGGGAGCTGTTTTTT.

This rearrangement joins TRBV14 to TRBJ1-2; D is undetermined. Trimming removed 2 bases at V and 0 bases at J, with 10 bases between. The CDR3 consists of 15 residues. CDR1 and CDR2 (germline): SGHDN, FVKESK. CDR3 in DNA: TGTGCCAGCAGCCAACGTCCGAGTTCTAACTATGGCTACACCTTC. Amino acid sequence: CASSQRPSSNYGYTF.

The table lists this clone with a few counts. The chain is built from TRBV7-3 and TRBJ1-6, with a weak D call TRBD1 (6 bases). The V end lost 4 bases, the J end lost 10 bases, and 11 bases lay between the germline ends. The germline V gene has CDR1 SGHTA and CDR2 FQGTGA. CDR3 length: 13 residues. CDR3 loop: CASSSTGNSPLHF. CDR3 DNA: TGTGCCAGCAGCTCTACAGGGAACTCACCCCTCCACTTT.

This clone is a singleton in its sample. V usage is TRBV7-2 and J usage is TRBJ1-4; the D is unclear. The V and J ends lost 5 bases and 8 bases respectively, with 15 bases between them. CDR1 and CDR2 (germline): SGHTA, FQGNSA. The CDR3 extends over 14 amino acids. The CDR3 DNA is TGTGCCAGCAGCCTGGACGGGATGCGGGAAAAACTGTTTTTT. It specifies CASSLDGMREKLFF.